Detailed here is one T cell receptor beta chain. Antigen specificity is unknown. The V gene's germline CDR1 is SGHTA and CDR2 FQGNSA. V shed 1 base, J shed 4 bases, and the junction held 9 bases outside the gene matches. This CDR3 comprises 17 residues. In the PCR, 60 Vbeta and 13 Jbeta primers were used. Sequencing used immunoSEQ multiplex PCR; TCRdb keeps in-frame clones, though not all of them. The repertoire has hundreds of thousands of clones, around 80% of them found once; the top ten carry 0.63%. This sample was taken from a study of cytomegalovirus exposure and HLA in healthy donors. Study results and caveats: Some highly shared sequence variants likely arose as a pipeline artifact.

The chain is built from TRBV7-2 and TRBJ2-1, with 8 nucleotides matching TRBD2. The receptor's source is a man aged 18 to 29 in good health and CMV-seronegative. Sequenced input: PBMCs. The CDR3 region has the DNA TGTGCCAGCAGCTTAGGAGTAGGACTAGCTTTATACAATGAGCAGTTCTTC. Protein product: CASSLGVGLALYNEQFF.